This T cell receptor (beta chain) appears in the sequencing data of a study of post-analysis software for immune sequencing data. General study results and limits: Five or six TRBV segments, TRBV5-6, TRBV5-1 and TRBV20-1 among them, were found more frequent in patients than controls. In multiple sclerosis, normalized Chao1 diversity was significantly below that of controls. Strong same-batch co-clustering of samples appeared with F measure clustering.

Trimming left V 5 bases short and J 4 bases short, with 11 bases between. Per germline, CDR1 MNHNS and CDR2 SASEGT. This CDR3 is 13 amino acids long. This clonotype was seen more than once but under ten times. Its antigen is still unknown. TCR beta cDNA libraries included unique molecular identifiers. Roughly 0.5 million cDNA molecules were obtained from roughly 1.1 to 9.2 million T cells. TCRdb independently ran MiXCR on the PCR reads; one entry per CDR3 protein. The table records about 400,000 distinct CDR3 sequences, roughly 36% of them present only once. This chain connects TRBV6-1 to TRBJ2-5; no clear D gene. The sequenced material came from blood. The receptor was isolated from a girl aged 5 to 17 with multiple sclerosis. CDR3 protein: CASSPRARETQYF. Here the CDR3 DNA reads TGTGCCAGCAGTCCCCGGGCCCGAGAGACCCAGTACTTC.